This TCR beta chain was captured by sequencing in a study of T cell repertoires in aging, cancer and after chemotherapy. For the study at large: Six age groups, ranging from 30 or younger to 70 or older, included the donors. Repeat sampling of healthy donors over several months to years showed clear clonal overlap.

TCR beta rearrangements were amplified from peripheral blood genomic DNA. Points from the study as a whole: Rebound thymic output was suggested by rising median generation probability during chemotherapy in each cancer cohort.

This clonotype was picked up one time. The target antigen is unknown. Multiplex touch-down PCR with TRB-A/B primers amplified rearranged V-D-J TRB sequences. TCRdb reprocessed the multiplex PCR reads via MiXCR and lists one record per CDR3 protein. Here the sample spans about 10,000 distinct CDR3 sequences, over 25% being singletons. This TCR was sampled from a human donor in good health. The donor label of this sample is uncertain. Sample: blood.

The CDR3 sequence is CATTQDGGDNQPQHF. Here the CDR3 DNA reads TGTGCCACCACCCAGGACGGGGGGGACAATCAGCCCCAGCATTTT. The chain recombines TRBV19 with TRBJ1-5; the D gene is possibly TRBD1 (5 bases). Germline V lookup: CDR1 LNHDA, CDR2 SQIVND (reference sequence). The V end was cut by 10 bases, the J end by 3 bases, with 19 bases between. The CDR3 contains 15 residues.